These 30 T cell receptor beta chains were all obtained from the same sample, sequenced in a study of OX40 agonist ivuxolimab in advanced cancers. This table comes from immunoSEQ multiplex PCR, and its TCRdb copy is limited to in-frame clones, with some not included. The data hold around 60,000 clones, with 84% observed a single time. This sample comprised CD4+ or CD8+ T cells sorted from blood, obtained in a trial of the OX40 agonist ivuxolimab. These receptors all come from an adult with an advanced solid tumor such as melanoma, head and neck, liver or kidney cancer.

This chain connects TRBV19 to TRBJ1-5; D is perhaps TRBD1 (5 bases). Germline CDR1 reads LNHDA; CDR2 reads SQIVND (reference sequence). Trimming cost V 8 bases and J 4 bases, with 12 bases left between them. CDR3 length: 13 residues. In nucleotides, the CDR3 is TGTGCCAGTCAAACCGGGGCGAATCAGCCCCAGCATTTT. It codes for CASQTGANQPQHF.

The chain is built from TRBV18 and TRBJ1-4; D is undetermined. CDR1 is KGHSH and CDR2 is LQKENI in the germline V gene. This CDR3 region has 12 residues. The V and J ends lost 5 bases and 5 bases respectively, with 6 bases between them. Here the CDR3 reads CASSERNEKLFF. The CDR3 DNA reads as TGTGCCAGCTCAGAGAGGAATGAAAAACTGTTTTTT.

The chain uses TRBV28 and TRBJ2-5; TRBD1 matches 7 bases. The CDR3 covers 15 residues. Germline CDR1 and CDR2: MDHEN and SYDVKM. J was trimmed by 1 base and V by 1 base; bases with no gene match: 3. CDR3 in DNA: TGTGCCAGCAGTTTATCGGCAGGGGGCCAAGAGACCCAGTACTTC. This translates into CASSLSAGGQETQYF.

V is TRBV19 and J is TRBJ1-5; the D gene is possibly TRBD1 (5 bases). CDR3 length: 15 amino acids. Trimming removed 5 bases at V and 2 bases at J, with 13 bases between. In germline, CDR1 is LNHDA, CDR2 SQIVND (reference sequence). This chain's CDR3 is CASSVAGLGNQPQHF. CDR3 bases: TGTGCCAGTAGTGTCGCGGGACTGGGCAATCAGCCCCAGCATTTT. Using reference TRBV19 and TRBJ1-5 for the parts outside the CDR3, the full variable domain is DGGITQSPKYLFRKEGQNVTLSCEQNLNHDAMYWYRQDPGQGLRLIYYSQIVNDFQKGDIAEGYSVSREKKESFPLTVTSAQKNPTAFYLCASSVAGLGNQPQHFGDGTRLSIL.

This clone was found a few times. The chain joins TRBV5-1 to TRBJ2-1; 12 nucleotides agree with TRBD2. Germline CDR1 and CDR2: SGHRS and YFSETQ. This CDR3 is built from 16 residues. Trimming at V came to 4 bases and at J to 6 bases, leaving 8 bases not matched to a gene. The CDR3 DNA reads as TGCGCCAGCAGCCTCACTAGCGGGAGGCCCCCCAATGAGCAGTTCTTC. Amino acid sequence: CASSLTSGRPPNEQFF.

This rearrangement joins TRBV6-5 to TRBJ2-7, with 8 bases lining up with TRBD2. The germline gives CDR1 MNHEY, CDR2 SVGAGI. V was clipped by 7 bases and J by 6 bases; unmatched bases: 11. CDR3 size: 14 residues. The DNA of the CDR3 is TGTGCCAGCACCCCTAGCGGGTTTCCTCTCGAGCAGTACTTC. Its protein product is CASTPSGFPLEQYF.

This clone occurred a few times. The rearrangement joins TRBV30 to TRBJ1-2; D may be TRBD1 (5 bases). In germline, CDR1 is GTSNPN, CDR2 SVGIG (reference sequence). The CDR3 runs to 14 residues. V shed 3 bases and J shed 3 bases, with 14 bases lying between them. DNA of the CDR3: TGTGCCTGGAGAGGGGCCTCCATAGACTATGGCTACACCTTC. Residues: CAWRGASIDYGYTF.

The rearrangement links TRBV19 to TRBJ2-4, with TRBD2 matching 14 bases. CDR3 size: 16 residues. With V trimmed by 5 bases and J by 7 bases, 7 bases remained unmatched. From germline, CDR1 is LNHDA and CDR2 SQIVND (reference sequence). The CDR3 loop reads CASSPRLAGGRNIQYF. In DNA, the CDR3 is TGTGCCAGTAGTCCTCGACTAGCGGGAGGGAGGAACATTCAGTACTTC. Drawing the rest from reference TRBV19 and TRBJ2-4, the complete variable domain is DGGITQSPKYLFRKEGQNVTLSCEQNLNHDAMYWYRQDPGQGLRLIYYSQIVNDFQKGDIAEGYSVSREKKESFPLTVTSAQKNPTAFYLCASSPRLAGGRNIQYFGAGTRLSVL.

The chain employs TRBV5-8 and TRBJ1-2; 7 bases are shared with TRBD1. The CDR3 is made up of 13 amino acids. The germline gives CDR1 SGHTS, CDR2 YDEGEE. J lost 8 bases, V lost 3 bases, and 7 bases had no gene match. In nucleotides, the CDR3 is TGTGCCAGCAGCTACGACAGGGAGACCGGCTACACCTTC. Protein product: CASSYDRETGYTF.

The chain is built from TRBV5-8 and TRBJ1-5; D remains ambiguous. The CDR3 is 17 amino acids. V was shortened by 1 base and J by 1 base, with 15 bases between the two germline ends. Germline V gives CDR1 SGHTS, CDR2 YDEGEE. The CDR3 reads CASSLFVGSGSNQPQHF. In DNA form, the CDR3 reads TGTGCCAGCAGCTTGTTCGTGGGCAGCGGGAGCAATCAGCCCCAGCATTTT. The full variable domain, in which reference TRBV5-8 and TRBJ1-5 provide the parts outside the CDR3, is EAGVTQSPTHLIKTRGQQATLRCSPISGHTSVYWYQQALGLGLQFLLWYDEGEERNRGNFPPRFSGRQFPNYSSELNVNALELEDSALYLCASSLFVGSGSNQPQHFGDGTRLSIL.

J is TRBJ1-4 and V is TRBV6-5, with D possibly matching TRBD1 (6 bases). V lost 6 bases and J lost 5, with 13 bases in between. CDR3 length: 14 residues. Germline loops: CDR1 MNHEY, CDR2 SVGAGI. The CDR3 sequence is CASRKWQGNEKLFF. The CDR3 DNA reads as TGTGCCAGCAGGAAGTGGCAGGGGAATGAAAAACTGTTTTTT.

The CDR3 DNA follows: TGTGCCACCCAACAGGGAGGGACTAATGAAAAACTGTTTTTT. Protein: CATQQGGTNEKLFF. The V call is TRBV5-4, the J call TRBJ1-4, with D possibly TRBD1 on 6 matching bases. The CDR3 has 14 residues. The germline V and J ends were trimmed by 9 bases and 2 bases, with 14 bases remaining between them. Germline CDR1 SGHNT, CDR2 YYREEE (reference sequence).

This chain connects TRBV23-1 to TRBJ2-1; tentatively, D is TRBD1 (6 bases). TRBV23-1 belongs to the ORF category, with a function that is uncertain. V was pared by 1 base and J by 2 bases, with 15 bases between. This CDR3 comprises 17 residues. As DNA, the CDR3 is TGCGCCAGCAGTCAATTCCTCAGGGGAAGGACCTACAATGAGCAGTTCTTC. Protein: CASSQFLRGRTYNEQFF.

The V and J genes are TRBV5-1 and TRBJ2-7, with 9 bases matching TRBD1. This CDR3 contains 14 residues. Germline CDR1 SGHRS, CDR2 YFSETQ. The junction had 8 bases not matched to a gene; V was cut back by 4 bases and J by 6 bases. CDR3 in amino acids: CASSPPGQGSEQYF. The CDR3 DNA sequence: TGCGCCAGCAGCCCGCCGGGACAGGGATCCGAGCAGTACTTC.

This chain links TRBV2 with TRBJ2-7, with 9 positions matching TRBD1. The germline V gene has CDR1 SNHLY and CDR2 FYNNEI. This CDR3 is 15 amino acids long. V dropped 3 bases and J dropped 5; count of bases not matched to a gene: 8. In nucleotides, the CDR3 is TGTGCCAGCAGTGATCCGGGACAGGGATTTGACGAGCAGTACTTC. It yields the protein CASSDPGQGFDEQYF.

This clone has a single count. V is TRBV7-9 and J is TRBJ2-5, with D unclear. The V and J ends lost 1 base and 6 bases respectively, with 15 bases between them. This CDR3 is built from 15 residues. CDR1 SEHNR and CDR2 FQNEAQ come from the germline V gene (reference sequence). The CDR3 region has the DNA TGTGCCAGCAGCTTAGAAGCTTCCTCAATGCAGACCCAGTACTTC. It specifies CASSLEASSMQTQYF.

The chain employs TRBV30 and TRBJ1-4; 7 bases agree with TRBD1. Germline trimming cut 2 bases from V and 8 bases from J; bases unmatched to any gene: 8. CDR3 length: 14 amino acids. Germline lookup yields CDR1 GTSNPN and CDR2 SVGIG (reference sequence). The CDR3 nucleotides are TGTGCCTGGAGTTCGCAAGGGGGCTGGGAAAAACTGTTTTTT. This translates into CAWSSQGGWEKLFF.

V usage is TRBV30 and J usage is TRBJ2-7; possible D gene TRBD1, 6 bases. Germline V gene sequence: CDR1 GTSNPN, CDR2 SVGIG (reference sequence). There are 13 residues in the CDR3. V shed 0 bases and J shed 6 bases, with 12 bases lying between them. This CDR3 reads CAWSVQGFGEQYF. The CDR3 DNA reads TGTGCCTGGAGTGTTCAGGGGTTTGGCGAGCAGTACTTC.

A few counts support this clone. This chain links TRBV21-1 with TRBJ2-7; TRBD2, the table's D call, lacks a check against the DNA. TRBV21-1 is an annotated pseudogene. The CDR3 contains 15 residues. In DNA form, the CDR3 reads TGTGCCAGCAGCAAAAGCGGGAGCTGGTTCTACGAGCAGTACTTC. Translating it yields CASSKSGSWFYEQYF.

The gene calls are TRBV10-3 and TRBJ1-2; D unresolved. The CDR3 spans 17 residues. The germline V gene encodes CDR1 ENHRY and CDR2 SYGVKD. V dropped 0 bases and J dropped 6 bases, with 20 bases sitting between them. CDR3 nucleotide sequence: TGTGCCATCAGTGAGTCTCTTGGATTGGAGAGGGCGAATGGCTACACCTTC. Its protein is CAISESLGLERANGYTF.

This chain uses TRBV7-3 with TRBJ1-1, with 7 nucleotides matching TRBD1. The V segment lost 5 bases and the J segment 5 bases; nucleotides outside the gene matches: 5. The CDR3 is 13 amino acids. Germline loops: CDR1 SGHTA, CDR2 FQGTGA. The CDR3 sequence: CASSRGQRTEAFF. CDR3 bases: TGTGCCAGCAGCCGGGGACAGCGGACTGAAGCTTTCTTT.

This chain links TRBV6-5 with TRBJ1-2, with D unclear. The CDR3 contains 14 residues. V was shortened by 5 bases and J by 4 bases, with 14 bases between the two germline ends. From germline, CDR1 is MNHEY and CDR2 SVGAGI. As DNA, the CDR3 is TGTGCCAGCAGTGATCCGACGACAAGCTATGGCTACACCTTC. This translates into CASSDPTTSYGYTF.

The rearrangement uses TRBV5-1 and TRBJ2-1; maybe TRBD1 (6 bases). CDR1 and CDR2 from the germline V gene are SGHRS and YFSETQ. Between the trimmed V and J ends, which lost 3 bases and 10 bases, there was a span of 14 bases. This CDR3 contains 13 residues. CDR3 amino acids: CASSWRRGYEQFF. The CDR3 nucleotides are TGCGCCAGCAGCTGGCGCAGGGGATACGAGCAGTTCTTC.

V is TRBV5-8 and J is TRBJ2-3; 10 bases agree with TRBD1. The CDR3 is 15 amino acids. Germline loops: CDR1 SGHTS, CDR2 YDEGEE. Trimming cost V 6 bases and J 8 bases; bases outside gene matches: 12. The DNA of the CDR3 is TGTGCCAGCACCCCGGGACAGGGGCCGCGGGGTACGCAGTATTTT. This codes for CASTPGQGPRGTQYF.

CDR3 sequence reads: CASTSAGGPNDNEQFF. CDR3 nucleotides: TGCGCCAGCACCTCTGCAGGAGGACCGAACGACAATGAGCAGTTCTTC. The chain has TRBV5-1 and TRBJ2-1; the D gene is possibly TRBD2 (5 bases). There are 16 residues in the CDR3. Looked up from germline, CDR1 is SGHRS and CDR2 is YFSETQ. The V and J ends lost 6 bases and 5 bases respectively, with 21 bases between them. Filled out from reference TRBV5-1 and TRBJ2-1, the complete variable domain reads KAGVTQTPRYLIKTRGQQVTLSCSPISGHRSVSWYQQTPGQGLQFLFEYFSETQRNKGNFPGRFSGRQFSNSRSEMNVSTLELGDSALYLCASTSAGGPNDNEQFFGPGTRLTVL.

The V gene is TRBV5-4, the J gene TRBJ2-2; no definite D call. Germline CDR1 is SGHNT and CDR2 is YYREEE (reference sequence). Deletions cut 4 bases from V and 0 bases from J, with 7 bases between. The CDR3 covers 14 residues. The CDR3 nucleotides are TGTGCCAGCAGCCATAAGTCGAACACCGGGGAGCTGTTTTTT. Translating it yields CASSHKSNTGELFF.

The V and J genes are TRBV6-1 and TRBJ2-3; a weak D match, TRBD1 (5 bases). The CDR3 runs 13 residues. Germline CDR1 reads MNHNS; CDR2 reads SASEGT. Trimming took 7 bases from V and 4 from J, leaving 12 bases between them. The chain's CDR3 is CASTGRVADTQYF. CDR3 DNA sequence: TGTGCCAGCACGGGCAGGGTGGCAGATACGCAGTATTTT.

This chain connects TRBV30 to TRBJ2-3, with D maybe TRBD2 (7 bases). The ends were cut back, 4 bases at V and 0 bases at J, with 14 bases in the middle. Germline V gene data show CDR1 as GTSNPN and CDR2 as SVGIG (reference sequence). This CDR3 has 15 residues. The CDR3 sequence: CAWNIRGASTDTQYF. CDR3 sequence (DNA): TGTGCCTGGAACATTCGGGGGGCTAGCACAGATACGCAGTATTTT.

The CDR3 DNA follows: TGCGCCAGCGGACGAAGGATAGACGAGCAGTACTTC. It encodes CASGRRIDEQYF. The chain has TRBV10-2 and TRBJ2-7; no clear D gene. CDR3 length: 12 amino acids. Germline V lookup: CDR1 WSHSY, CDR2 SAAADI. V was pared by 8 bases and J by 5 bases, with 13 bases between.

The gene calls are TRBV27 and TRBJ2-6; 9 bases agree with TRBD1. V lost 5 bases and J lost 2; bases outside the gene matches: 7. This CDR3 comprises 17 residues. Germline V gene lookup returns CDR1 MNHEY and CDR2 SMNVEV (reference sequence). The chain's CDR3 is CASSIDRGGTGANVLTF. In DNA, the CDR3 is TGTGCCAGCAGTATCGACAGGGGGGGGACTGGGGCCAACGTCCTGACTTTC.